The rows below give T cell receptor beta chains drawn from one sample of a study of human T cells and chemical hapten exposure. TCRdb reprocessed the RACE reads with MiXCR, giving one entry per CDR3 protein. Found here are 80,000 to 100,000 distinct CDR3 sequences, 11% of them singletons; the top ten hold more than 3%. The source was whole blood, collected in connection with sensitization to the hapten diphenylcyclopropenone (DPC). These receptors were collected from a woman between 45 and 60 years old with alopecia areata. Some clones in this sample may be carry-over from other donors' samples. Each CDR3 is given with its conserved first and last residue. D genes are given only for firm matches. The size entry is marked missing in some rows and otherwise reads once, few, many or a size class.

size: few; J: TRBJ1-5; V: TRBV29-1; D: NA; DNA: TGCAGCGTTGGGAAGGGGGGCAATCAGCCCCAGCATTTT; CDR3: CSVGKGGNQPQHF
size: NA; J: TRBJ1-4; V: TRBV7-2; D: NA; DNA: TGTGCCAGCAGCCCCCAGGCGAGGACTCGTGAAAAACTGTTTTTT; CDR3: CASSPQARTREKLFF
size: NA; J: TRBJ1-2; V: TRBV11-1; D: TRBD1; DNA: TGTGCCAGCAGCTCTACAACAGGGGACAATGGCTACACCTTC; CDR3: CASSSTTGDNGYTF
size: NA; J: TRBJ2-7; V: TRBV19; D: NA; DNA: TGTGCCAGTAGTTCCCGGGGGCCTGCTAGCGAGCAGTACTTC; CDR3: CASSSRGPASEQYF
size: many; J: TRBJ2-3; V: TRBV21-1; D: NA; DNA: TGTGCCAGCAGCAAAGAGAGGGAGTTTACCGATACTGATACGCAGTATTTT; CDR3: CASSKEREFTDTDTQYF
size: NA; J: TRBJ2-5; V: TRBV2; D: TRBD2; DNA: TGTGCCACGCGACTAGCGGCTGAGACCCAGTACTTC; CDR3: CATRLAAETQYF
size: many; J: TRBJ1-4; V: TRBV7-7; D: NA; DNA: TGTGCTAGCAGCCCAGGGTTGGGTAATGAAAAACTGTTTTTT; CDR3: CASSPGLGNEKLFF
size: few; J: TRBJ1-5; V: TRBV20-1; D: NA; DNA: TGCAGTGCTAGAGATAAGAAGATGGGGGGTCTAAATCAGCCCCAGCATTTT; CDR3: CSARDKKMGGLNQPQHF
size: many; J: TRBJ1-1; V: TRBV11-2; D: NA; DNA: TGTGCCAGCACCCGGGGACTGAACACTGAAGCTTTCTTT; CDR3: CASTRGLNTEAFF
size: NA; J: TRBJ2-2; V: TRBV6-2/TRBV6-3; D: NA; DNA: TGTGCCAGCAAGGGCACATCGCGTTACGGGGAGCGGTTTTTT; CDR3: CASKGTSRYGERFF
size: few; J: TRBJ2-7; V: TRBV24-1; D: TRBD1; DNA: TGTGCCACCAGTGATGCCGCAGGGGGCCCCTACGAGCAGTACTTC; CDR3: CATSDAAGGPYEQYF
size: few; J: TRBJ2-3; V: TRBV20-1; D: NA; DNA: TGCAGTGGGGCGGACCGGTGGGGTACGCAGTATTTT; CDR3: CSGADRWGTQYF
size: many; J: TRBJ2-1; V: TRBV6-5; D: NA; DNA: TGTGCCAGCGGTTTCAATGAGCAGTTCTTC; CDR3: CASGFNEQFF
size: NA; J: TRBJ2-7; V: TRBV28; D: TRBD2; DNA: TGTGCCAGCAGTTCGCTAGCGGGGGTCCTTCAGGAGCAGTACTTC; CDR3: CASSSLAGVLQEQYF
size: NA; J: TRBJ2-2; V: TRBV5-4; D: TRBD1; DNA: TGTGCCAGCAGCTTCGGACAGGTTGTGAACGGGGAGCTGTTTTTT; CDR3: CASSFGQVVNGELFF
size: NA; J: TRBJ2-5; V: TRBV7-9; D: NA; DNA: TGTGCCAGCAGCTTCGGCGGGACTGGAGAGACCCAGTACTTC; CDR3: CASSFGGTGETQYF
size: NA; J: TRBJ2-3; V: TRBV6-4; D: NA; DNA: TGTGCCAGCATGGACCGGATAGGGACGCAGTATTTT; CDR3: CASMDRIGTQYF
size: many; J: TRBJ2-1; V: TRBV20-1; D: NA; DNA: TGCAGTGCTAGAACTAGGTCGGCGTTCTCCTACAATGAGCAGTTCTTC; CDR3: CSARTRSAFSYNEQFF
size: many; J: TRBJ1-2; V: TRBV28; D: NA; DNA: TGTGCCAGCGGGGTCGGGGGCAACTATGGCTACACCTTC; CDR3: CASGVGGNYGYTF
size: few; J: TRBJ2-3; V: TRBV9; D: TRBD2; DNA: TGTGCCAGCAGCTTCGCTAGCGGGAGGAAGTCAGATACGCAGTATTTT; CDR3: CASSFASGRKSDTQYF
size: many; J: TRBJ2-3; V: TRBV11-3; D: NA; DNA: TGTGCCAGCAGCTCTAGTGGGGGGCTTGGCACAGATACGCAGTATTTT; CDR3: CASSSSGGLGTDTQYF
size: many; J: TRBJ1-5; V: TRBV12-3/TRBV12-4; D: TRBD1; DNA: TGTGCCAGCAGTGCCCGACAGGGGGCATATCAGCCCCAGCATTTT; CDR3: CASSARQGAYQPQHF
size: many; J: TRBJ2-5; V: TRBV7-3; D: TRBD2; DNA: TGTGCCAGCAGTCCTGGGGGGACTAGCGGGTGGGAGACCCAGTACTTC; CDR3: CASSPGGTSGWETQYF
size: NA; J: TRBJ2-7; V: TRBV2; D: TRBD2; DNA: TGTGCCAGCAGTCTGACTAGCGAATACTACGAGCAGTACTTC; CDR3: CASSLTSEYYEQYF
size: many; J: TRBJ1-1; V: TRBV6-5; D: NA; DNA: TGTGCCAGCAGTTCAGATGGACTACTGAGCACTGAAGCTTTCTTT; CDR3: CASSSDGLLSTEAFF
size: NA; J: TRBJ2-1; V: TRBV6-1; D: NA; DNA: TGTGCCAGCAGTGAAAACCATGAGCAGTTCTTC; CDR3: CASSENHEQFF
size: few; J: TRBJ2-7; V: TRBV12-3/TRBV12-4; D: NA; DNA: TGTGCCAGCAGTTTACGTGGCGGGACCAACGAGCAGTACTTC; CDR3: CASSLRGGTNEQYF
size: many; J: TRBJ1-6; V: TRBV5-1; D: NA; DNA: TGCGCCAGCAGCTTGGGACGTTCTGATTCACCCCTCCACTTT; CDR3: CASSLGRSDSPLHF
size: few; J: TRBJ2-2; V: TRBV7-2; D: NA; DNA: TGTGCCAGCAGCAAACCTCGAGGAGGGATGAGGAACACCGGGGAGCTGTTTTTT; CDR3: CASSKPRGGMRNTGELFF
size: many; J: TRBJ2-7; V: TRBV29-1; D: NA; DNA: TGCAGCGTGGTGCCGGGGGGCGAGGAGCAGTACTTC; CDR3: CSVVPGGEEQYF
size: NA; J: TRBJ2-5; V: TRBV7-9; D: NA; DNA: TGTGCCAGCAGCTTGGGACACCCCCGAGAGACCCAGTACTTC; CDR3: CASSLGHPRETQYF
size: many; J: TRBJ2-1; V: TRBV2; D: TRBD2; DNA: TGTGCCAGCAGTCCTTCCGCGGGAGGGCCCGGCAATGAGCAGTTCTTC; CDR3: CASSPSAGGPGNEQFF
size: NA; J: TRBJ2-2; V: TRBV4-2; D: NA; DNA: TGTGCCAGCAGCCAAGATGAAGGGGACACCGGGGAGCTGTTTTTT; CDR3: CASSQDEGDTGELFF
size: NA; J: TRBJ2-7; V: TRBV21-1; D: NA; DNA: TGTGCCAGCAGAATTCGCCCCCTAGCGGGAAGAATCTACGAGCAGTACTTC; CDR3: CASRIRPLAGRIYEQYF
size: NA; J: TRBJ2-7; V: TRBV12-3/TRBV12-4; D: NA; DNA: TGTGCCAGCAGTTTATTCGGGGCCTACGAGCAGTACTTC; CDR3: CASSLFGAYEQYF
size: NA; J: TRBJ2-2; V: TRBV29-1; D: NA; DNA: TGCAGCGTGGTCAACACCGGGGAGCTGTTTTTT; CDR3: CSVVNTGELFF
size: few; J: TRBJ2-1; V: TRBV14; D: NA; DNA: TGTGCCAGCAGCCAAGACCTAACCACCAATGAGCAGTTCTTC; CDR3: CASSQDLTTNEQFF
size: NA; J: TRBJ2-3; V: TRBV4-2; D: NA; DNA: TGTGCCAGCAGCCAAGATGAGGGCAGCACAGATACGCAGTATTTT; CDR3: CASSQDEGSTDTQYF
size: few; J: TRBJ2-5; V: TRBV5-1; D: TRBD1; DNA: TGCGCCAGCAGCTTGGCCGGGACAGGGATAATAGAGACCCAGTACTTC; CDR3: CASSLAGTGIIETQYF
size: NA; J: TRBJ2-7; V: TRBV7-8; D: NA; DNA: TGTGCCAGCAGCTTAGATGGTAGCTACGAGCAGTACTTC; CDR3: CASSLDGSYEQYF
size: many; J: TRBJ2-7; V: TRBV30; D: NA; DNA: TGTGCCTGGAGTACCGGGCGTGAGCAGTACTTC; CDR3: CAWSTGREQYF
size: NA; J: TRBJ2-7; V: TRBV18; D: NA; DNA: TGTGCCAGCTCACAGATCGGGGGCTCCGGGGACGAGCAGTACTTC; CDR3: CASSQIGGSGDEQYF
size: many; J: TRBJ2-5; V: TRBV6-5; D: NA; DNA: TGTGCCAGCAGCCTCGGGGGGCCGACCCAGTACTTC; CDR3: CASSLGGPTQYF
size: few; J: TRBJ1-1; V: TRBV6-6; D: NA; DNA: TGTGCCAGCAGTCCCCGGGGGGGCACTGAAGCTTTCTTT; CDR3: CASSPRGGTEAFF
size: many; J: TRBJ1-2; V: TRBV20-1; D: NA; DNA: TGCAGTGCTAGAGATCTAGCAAGGGCGCGAGGGTTAGGCTACACCTTC; CDR3: CSARDLARARGLGYTF
size: many; J: TRBJ2-7; V: TRBV29-1; D: TRBD1; DNA: TGCAGCGTCGAGGGGCGACAGGGGTACGAGCAGTACTTC; CDR3: CSVEGRQGYEQYF
size: NA; J: TRBJ1-1; V: TRBV27; D: TRBD1; DNA: TGTGCCAGCAGTTTTGACAGGGAAAACACTGAAGCTTTCTTT; CDR3: CASSFDRENTEAFF
size: few; J: TRBJ1-1; V: TRBV7-9; D: NA; DNA: TGTGCCAGCAGCTGGGGGGATGGGACTGAAGCTTTCTTT; CDR3: CASSWGDGTEAFF
size: many; J: TRBJ2-3; V: TRBV20-1; D: NA; DNA: TGCAGGCCCTGGGGATCCAGGGTGACAGATACGCAGTATTTT; CDR3: CRPWGSRVTDTQYF
size: many; J: TRBJ2-3; V: TRBV5-1; D: TRBD1; DNA: TGCGCCAGCAGCTTGGACGGGACAGCCACAGATACGCAGTATTTT; CDR3: CASSLDGTATDTQYF
size: many; J: TRBJ2-5; V: TRBV29-1; D: NA; DNA: TGCAGCGCCCCTGACAGCCTCCAAGAGACCCAGTACTTC; CDR3: CSAPDSLQETQYF
size: many; J: TRBJ1-2; V: TRBV6-5; D: NA; DNA: TGTGCCAGCAGAAAATCTTGGGACACTAACTATGGCTACACCTTC; CDR3: CASRKSWDTNYGYTF
size: NA; J: TRBJ2-2; V: TRBV5-1; D: TRBD2; DNA: TGCGCCAGCAGCCCGATCGCAGGGGCCACTAGCGGGCGTGGCGGGGAGCTGTTTTTT; CDR3: CASSPIAGATSGRGGELFF
size: many; J: TRBJ1-2; V: TRBV6-5; D: NA; DNA: TGTGCCAGCAGTTACTCGTATAGGGGGAATGGCTACACCTTC; CDR3: CASSYSYRGNGYTF